The source of this TCR beta chain is a study of cytomegalovirus exposure and HLA in healthy donors. Study as a whole: When 300 to 400 donors were genotyped, roughly 82% of them were found to fall in the Caucasian-associated ancestry cluster. Whole-study findings and limits: In all likelihood, a cluster of highly shared sequence variants was a sequencing artifact. In a later analysis, at a false discovery rate of 0.05, approximately 18,000 TCR beta sequences were associated with HLA alleles. V- and J-gene trimming of TCR beta was linked (in a later analysis) to a missense DCLRE1C variant.

This clone was seen more than once but under ten times. As yet, its antigen is unknown. This CDR3 contains 14 residues. Looked up from germline, CDR1 is MNHEY and CDR2 is SVGAGI. With 6 bases clipped from V and 6 bases from J, the junction kept 7 bases outside the gene matches. Primers: 60 Vbeta forward and 13 Jbeta reverse. Sequenced by immunoSEQ multiplex PCR; TCRdb stores in-frame clones only, minus some. The sample lists more than 100,000 clones; roughly 8.8% were seen once. The sequence came from a woman aged 40 to 55 in good health and CMV-seropositive. This chain connects TRBV6-5 to TRBJ2-4, with 8 bases aligning to TRBD1. The sequencing input was PBMCs. The DNA for the CDR3 is TGTGCCAGCAGCCCCGGACAGGGTGGAAACATTCAGTACTTC. It yields the protein CASSPGQGGNIQYF.